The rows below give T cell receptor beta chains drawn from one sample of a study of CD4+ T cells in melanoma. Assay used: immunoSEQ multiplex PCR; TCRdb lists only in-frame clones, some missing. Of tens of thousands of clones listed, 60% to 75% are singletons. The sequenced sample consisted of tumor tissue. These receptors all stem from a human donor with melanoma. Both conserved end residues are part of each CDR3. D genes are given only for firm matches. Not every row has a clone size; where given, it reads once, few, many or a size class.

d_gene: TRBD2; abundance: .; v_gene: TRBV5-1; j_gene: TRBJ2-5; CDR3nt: TGCGCCAGCAGCTTGGGGGGACTAGCGGGTCAAGAGACCCAGTACTTC; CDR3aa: CASSLGGLAGQETQYF
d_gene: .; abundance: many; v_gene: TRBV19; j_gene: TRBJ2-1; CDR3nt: TGTGCCAGTAGTATAGAGAGGGCAGGGCGAGCCTACAATGAGCAGTTCTTC; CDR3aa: CASSIERAGRAYNEQFF
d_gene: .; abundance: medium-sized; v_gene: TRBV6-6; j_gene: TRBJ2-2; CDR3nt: TGTGCCAGCAGTTTGTGGGAGAACACCGGGGAGCTGTTTTTT; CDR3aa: CASSLWENTGELFF
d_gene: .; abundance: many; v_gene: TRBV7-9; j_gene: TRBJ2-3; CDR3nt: TGTGCCAGCAGCTTAGGGGTGGCTCCTAGAGATACGCAGTATTTT; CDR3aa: CASSLGVAPRDTQYF
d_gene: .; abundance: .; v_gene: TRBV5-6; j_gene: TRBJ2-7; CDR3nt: TGTGCCAGCAGAAAGGGACACCTGAAAAGACCCTCCTACGAGCAGTACTTC; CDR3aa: CASRKGHLKRPSYEQYF
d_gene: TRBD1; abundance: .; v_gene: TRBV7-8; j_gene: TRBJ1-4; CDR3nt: TGTGCCAGCAGCAGACAGGGGGCGAGTGAAAAACTGTTTTTT; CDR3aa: CASSRQGASEKLFF
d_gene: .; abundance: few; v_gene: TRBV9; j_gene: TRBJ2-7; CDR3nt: TGTGCCAGCAGCGGGGGAGGAGGCTACGAGCAGTACTTC; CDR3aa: CASSGGGGYEQYF
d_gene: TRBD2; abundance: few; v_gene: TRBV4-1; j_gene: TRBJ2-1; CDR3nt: TGCGCCAGCAGCCACACAGCGGGGGTCCTTTACAATGAGCAGTTCTTC; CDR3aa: CASSHTAGVLYNEQFF
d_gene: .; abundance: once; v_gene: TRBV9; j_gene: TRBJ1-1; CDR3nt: TGTGCCAGCAGCGAACCAGGGAAGAACACTGAAGCTTTCTTT; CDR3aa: CASSEPGKNTEAFF
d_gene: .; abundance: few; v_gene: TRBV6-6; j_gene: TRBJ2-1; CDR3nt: TGTGCCAGCAGTTACTCGGGACGCAATGAGCAGTTCTTC; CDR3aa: CASSYSGRNEQFF
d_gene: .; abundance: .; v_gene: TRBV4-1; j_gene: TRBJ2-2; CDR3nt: TGCGCCAGCAGCCAAGGCGAAGGGACCGGGGAGCTGTTTTTT; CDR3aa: CASSQGEGTGELFF
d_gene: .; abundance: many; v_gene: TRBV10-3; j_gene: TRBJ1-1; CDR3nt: TGTGCCATCAGCGACAGGCTCGGAAGGGGCACTGAAGCTTTCTTT; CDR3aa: CAISDRLGRGTEAFF
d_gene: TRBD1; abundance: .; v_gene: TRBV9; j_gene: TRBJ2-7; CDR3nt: TGTGCCAGCAGCGTAGGGAAGACAGGGCGTGACGAGCAGTACTTC; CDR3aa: CASSVGKTGRDEQYF
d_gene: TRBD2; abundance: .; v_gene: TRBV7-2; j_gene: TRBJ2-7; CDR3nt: TGTGCCAGCAGCTTAGCTAGCGGGGACTACGAGCAGTACTTC; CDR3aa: CASSLASGDYEQYF
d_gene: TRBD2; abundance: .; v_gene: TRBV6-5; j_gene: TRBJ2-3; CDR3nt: TGTGCCAGCAGTTACGCAGGGAGGGGAGATACGCAGTATTTT; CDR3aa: CASSYAGRGDTQYF